Following are 11 T cell receptor beta chains from one sample sequenced in a study of blood T cells in healthy people across ages. Then a second PCR, running about 6 to 12 cycles, was carried out with a sample-barcoded 5' primer and a J-beta primer mix. TCRdb reanalysed the 5' RACE reads using MiXCR and keeps one entry per CDR3 protein. The sample includes around 1.7 million distinct CDR3 sequences, 28% of them seen just once. The material sequenced was blood. Source of these receptors: a woman younger than 45 in good health.

The rearrangement joins TRBV29-1 to TRBJ2-7, with D unclear. Per the germline V gene, CDR1 is SQVTM and CDR2 is ANQGSEA. V shed 3 bases and J shed 1 base, with 10 bases lying between them. The CDR3 extends over 13 amino acids. Here the CDR3 reads CSVDTVLSYEQYF. The CDR3 DNA reads TGCAGCGTTGACACGGTGTTATCCTACGAGCAGTACTTC.

The V call is TRBV28, the J call TRBJ1-1, with unresolved D. The CDR3 covers 12 residues. V was shortened by 2 bases and J by 11 bases, with 12 bases between the two germline ends. Germline CDR1 and CDR2: MDHEN and SYDVKM. CDR3 nucleotide sequence: TGTGCCAGCAGTTTACAGGTTGGAATGGCTTTCTTT. This translates into CASSLQVGMAFF. Using reference TRBV28 and TRBJ1-1 for the parts outside the CDR3, the full variable domain is DVKVTQSSRYLVKRTGEKVFLECVQDMDHENMFWYRQDPGLGLRLIYFSYDVKMKEKGDIPEGYSVSREKKERFSLILESASTNQTSMYLCASSLQVGMAFFGQGTRLTVV.

This clonotype was counted only a few times. V is TRBV3-1 and J is TRBJ2-3, with TRBD2 as a possible D gene (6 bases). Germline values: CDR1 LGHDT, CDR2 YNNKEL (reference sequence). Trimming pared 5 bases from V and 1 base from J, leaving 13 bases between. The CDR3 is 15 amino acids. CDR3 coding DNA: TGTGCCAGCAGCAACCTAGCGTTACGCACAGATACGCAGTATTTT. The encoded protein is CASSNLALRTDTQYF.

This chain connects TRBV10-3 to TRBJ1-1; 7 bases agree with TRBD1. J lost 0 bases, V lost 3 bases, and 4 bases had no gene match. Germline lookup yields CDR1 ENHRY and CDR2 SYGVKD. The CDR3 has 15 amino acids. CDR3 sequence: CAISDEDRVNTEAFF. As DNA, the CDR3 is TGTGCCATCAGTGATGAAGACAGGGTGAACACTGAAGCTTTCTTT.

Only one count was recorded for this clonotype. CDR3 sequence: CASSGEPSNEQFF. The CDR3 coding sequence is TGTGCCAGCAGTGGAGAGCCTTCCAATGAGCAGTTCTTC. The chain combines TRBV2 with TRBJ2-1, with D hard to call. The CDR3 covers 13 residues. V shed 4 bases and J shed 6 bases, with 10 bases lying between them. Germline-derived CDR1 and CDR2 are SNHLY and FYNNEI.

This clonotype occurred a few times. The V gene is TRBV7-2, the J gene TRBJ1-1, with D hard to call. The V end lost 3 bases, the J end lost 3 bases, and 8 bases lay between the germline ends. The CDR3 is made up of 13 amino acids. Germline CDR1 reads SGHTA; CDR2 reads FQGNSA. The CDR3 coding sequence is TGTGCCAGCAGCTTGTATGGCCACACTGAAGCTTTCTTT. This gives the protein CASSLYGHTEAFF.

The rearrangement joins TRBV14 to TRBJ1-4; D may be TRBD1 (5 bases). CDR1 SGHDN and CDR2 FVKESK come from the germline V gene. V was shortened by 4 bases and J by 4 bases, with 13 bases between the two germline ends. The CDR3 consists of 15 residues. The CDR3 DNA is TGTGCCAGCAGCCGGGGGTTACGGAATAATGAAAAACTGTTTTTT. It encodes CASSRGLRNNEKLFF.

J is TRBJ1-1 and V is TRBV19, with D hard to call. Trimming removed 5 bases at V and 5 bases at J, with 12 bases between. The germline gives CDR1 LNHDA, CDR2 SQIVND (reference sequence). The CDR3 runs to 13 residues. CDR3: CASSPRGRTEAFF. DNA of the CDR3: TGTGCCAGTAGTCCGCGCGGGAGGACTGAAGCTTTCTTT. The variable domain in full, completed from reference TRBV19 and TRBJ1-1, reads DGGITQSPKYLFRKEGQNVTLSCEQNLNHDAMYWYRQDPGQGLRLIYYSQIVNDFQKGDIAEGYSVSREKKESFPLTVTSAQKNPTAFYLCASSPRGRTEAFFGQGTRLTVV.

For this clonotype: Possible read error: a much larger clone is one base away. No conserved phenylalanine or tryptophan is present at the end of the CDR3, so a read error is the likely explanation. The CDR3 is CASVRTGQYNEQFC. The CDR3 DNA reads TGTGCCAGCGTCCGGACAGGGCAGTACAATGAGCAGTTCTGC. The chain combines TRBV6-1 with TRBJ2-1; 8 bases align to TRBD1. Germline CDR1 reads MNHNS; CDR2 reads SASEGT. V lost 8 bases and J lost 4; bases outside the gene matches: 7. The CDR3 runs to 14 residues.

The J gene is TRBJ2-3, the V gene TRBV7-9; 8 bases map to TRBD2. The CDR3 has 13 amino acids. The V and J ends lost 11 bases and 3 bases, in that order; junction bases with no gene match: 7. Germline-derived CDR1 and CDR2 are SEHNR and FQNEAQ (reference sequence). DNA of the CDR3: TGTGCCGACCGGACGGGGGGGACAGATACGCAGTATTTT. Its protein product is CADRTGGTDTQYF.

This clonotype has just a few counts. The chain combines TRBV20-1 with TRBJ2-7; the match to TRBD2 covers 11 bases. The CDR3 sequence is 14 residues long. With V trimmed by 6 bases and J by 1 base, 5 bases remained unmatched. Germline assignment: CDR1 DFQATT and CDR2 SNEGSKA (reference sequence). The CDR3 DNA follows: TGCAGTGCCAATAGCGGGAGGGCGTCCTACGAGCAGTACTTC. Translation: CSANSGRASYEQYF.